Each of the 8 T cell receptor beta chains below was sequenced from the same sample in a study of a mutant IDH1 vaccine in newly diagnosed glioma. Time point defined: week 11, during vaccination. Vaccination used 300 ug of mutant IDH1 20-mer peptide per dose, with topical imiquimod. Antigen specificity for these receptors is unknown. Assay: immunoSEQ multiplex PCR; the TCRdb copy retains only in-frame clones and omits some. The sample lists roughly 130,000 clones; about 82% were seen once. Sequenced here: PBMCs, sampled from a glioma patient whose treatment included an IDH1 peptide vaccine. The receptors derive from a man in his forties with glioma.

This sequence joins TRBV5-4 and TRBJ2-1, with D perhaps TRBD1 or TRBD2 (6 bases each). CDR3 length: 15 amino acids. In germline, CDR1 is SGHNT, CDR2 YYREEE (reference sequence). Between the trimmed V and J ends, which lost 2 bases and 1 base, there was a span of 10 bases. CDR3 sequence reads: CASSFGGGSYNEQFF. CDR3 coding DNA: TGTGCCAGCAGCTTTGGAGGGGGATCCTACAATGAGCAGTTCTTC.

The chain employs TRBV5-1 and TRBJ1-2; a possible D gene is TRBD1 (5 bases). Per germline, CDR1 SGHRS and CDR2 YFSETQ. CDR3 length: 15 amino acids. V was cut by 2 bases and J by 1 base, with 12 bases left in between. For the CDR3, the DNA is TGCGCCAGCAGCTTTTTGACAGCAGTTAACTATGGCTACACCTTC. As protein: CASSFLTAVNYGYTF.

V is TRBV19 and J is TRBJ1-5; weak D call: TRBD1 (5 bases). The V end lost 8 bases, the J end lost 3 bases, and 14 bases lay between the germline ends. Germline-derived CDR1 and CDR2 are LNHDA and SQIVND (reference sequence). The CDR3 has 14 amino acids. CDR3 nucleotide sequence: TGTGCCAGTGGAAAGGGACCGAACAATCAGCCCCAGCATTTT. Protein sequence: CASGKGPNNQPQHF.

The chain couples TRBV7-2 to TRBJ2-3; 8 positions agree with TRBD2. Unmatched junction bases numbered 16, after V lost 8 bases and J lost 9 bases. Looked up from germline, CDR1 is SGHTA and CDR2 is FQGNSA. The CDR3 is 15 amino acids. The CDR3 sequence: CASREKAGGVRTQYF. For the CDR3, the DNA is TGTGCCAGCCGCGAAAAGGCGGGGGGCGTAAGGACGCAGTATTTT.

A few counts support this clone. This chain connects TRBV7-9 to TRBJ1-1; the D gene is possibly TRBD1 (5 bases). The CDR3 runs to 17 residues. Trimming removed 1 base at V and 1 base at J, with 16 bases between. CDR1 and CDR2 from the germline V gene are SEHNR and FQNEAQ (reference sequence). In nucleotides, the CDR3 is TGTGCCAGCAGCTTAGGACTCGCGACAGAGAGGAACACTGAAGCTTTCTTT. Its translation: CASSLGLATERNTEAFF.

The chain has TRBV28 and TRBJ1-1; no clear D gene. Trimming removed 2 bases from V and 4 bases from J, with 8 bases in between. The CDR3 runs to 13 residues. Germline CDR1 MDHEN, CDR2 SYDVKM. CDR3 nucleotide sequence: TGTGCCAGCAGTTTAGACGGGCCCACTGAAGCTTTCTTT. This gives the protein CASSLDGPTEAFF.

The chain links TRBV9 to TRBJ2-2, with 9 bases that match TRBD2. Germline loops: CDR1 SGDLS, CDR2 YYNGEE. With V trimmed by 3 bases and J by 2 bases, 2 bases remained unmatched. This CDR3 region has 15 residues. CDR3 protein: CASSGGTSNTGELFF. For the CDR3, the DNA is TGTGCCAGCAGCGGCGGGACTAGCAACACCGGGGAGCTGTTTTTT.

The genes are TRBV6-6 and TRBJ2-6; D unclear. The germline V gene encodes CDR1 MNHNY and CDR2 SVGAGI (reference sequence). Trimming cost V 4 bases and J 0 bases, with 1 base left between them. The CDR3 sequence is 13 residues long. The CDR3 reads CASSSSGANVLTF. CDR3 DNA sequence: TGTGCCAGCAGTTCCTCTGGGGCCAACGTCCTGACTTTC.